The present TCR beta chain was sequenced within a study of blood T cells in healthy people across ages. Study results and limitations: A strong correlation between TCR beta diversity and naive T cell percentage was seen. The fall in TCR beta diversity per million T cells was roughly linear with age.

Isolated PBMCs totaled at least 6.5 million in each sample. The V and J ends lost 2 bases and 6 bases, in that order; junction bases with no gene match: 5. Looked up from germline, CDR1 is MNHNY and CDR2 is SVGAGI (reference sequence). The CDR3 loop spans 14 amino acids. For this clonotype: The antigen remains unidentified.

Alongside a J-beta primer mix, a sample-barcoded 5' primer served in a second PCR lasting about 7 to 11 cycles. Every cDNA was tagged by a template-switch adaptor with 12 random nucleotides. MiXCR, applied by TCRdb to the 5' RACE reads, yields one record per CDR3 protein. Among 650,000 to 800,000 distinct CDR3 sequences, around 42% were seen once, and the ten largest hold roughly 18%. Specimen: blood. This rearrangement joins TRBV6-6 to TRBJ1-2, with TRBD1 identical over 8 bases. This TCR was sampled from a man aged 55 to 69 in good health. The CDR3 is CASSYPEQGDGYTF. The DNA for the CDR3 is TGTGCCAGCAGTTACCCTGAACAGGGGGATGGCTACACCTTC.